The rows below give T cell receptor beta chains drawn from one sample of a study of T-cell memory formation after mild COVID-19. Using its own MiXCR run on the 5' RACE reads, TCRdb lists one record per CDR3 protein. The repertoire consists of about 250,000 distinct CDR3 sequences, with about 16% occurring once and the leading ten covering 2.1%. Sequencing used PBMCs or a T cell subset sorted from them (not recorded which). These TCRs come from an adult woman who had mild COVID-19 (a few samples of this study predate the infection). Cell type and time point are not known. Each CDR3 is given with its conserved first and last residue. D genes are given only for firm matches. The size field is filled for only some rows; it gives once, few, many or a size class.

cdr3_aa: CASSSDRASPLHF
cdr3_nt: TGTGCCAGCAGCTCGGACAGGGCGAGTCCCCTCCACTTT
d_call: TRBD1
j_call: TRBJ1-6
cdr3_length: 13
v_call: TRBV7-2
clone_size: .

cdr3_aa: CASSQTRSLNEQFF
cdr3_nt: TGTGCCAGCAGCCAGACTAGATCTCTGAATGAGCAGTTCTTC
d_call: .
j_call: TRBJ2-1
cdr3_length: 14
v_call: TRBV2
clone_size: .

cdr3_aa: CATSDLRESYGNEQFF
cdr3_nt: TGTGCCACCAGTGATTTACGGGAGAGTTATGGGAATGAGCAGTTCTTC
d_call: .
j_call: TRBJ2-1
cdr3_length: 16
v_call: TRBV24-1
clone_size: .

cdr3_aa: CASRNRLGEKINEQYF
cdr3_nt: TGTGCCAGCAGGAACAGACTGGGGGAAAAAATTAACGAGCAGTACTTC
d_call: .
j_call: TRBJ2-7
cdr3_length: 16
v_call: TRBV12-3/TRBV12-4
clone_size: few

cdr3_aa: CASSGRARDQPQHF
cdr3_nt: TGTGCCAGCAGCGGAAGGGCGAGGGATCAGCCCCAGCATTTT
d_call: .
j_call: TRBJ1-5
cdr3_length: 14
v_call: TRBV2
clone_size: once

cdr3_aa: CSATGDGNQPQHF
cdr3_nt: TGCAGTGCTACAGGGGACGGCAATCAGCCCCAGCATTTT
d_call: .
j_call: TRBJ1-5
cdr3_length: 13
v_call: TRBV20-1
clone_size: .

cdr3_aa: CASSRRAGGPFEQFF
cdr3_nt: TGTGCCAGCAGCCGGCGAGCGGGAGGGCCTTTTGAGCAGTTCTTC
d_call: TRBD2
j_call: TRBJ2-1
cdr3_length: 15
v_call: TRBV6-5
clone_size: few

cdr3_aa: CASTITGSGTEAFF
cdr3_nt: TGTGCCAGCACCATCACAGGGTCGGGGACTGAAGCTTTCTTT
d_call: .
j_call: TRBJ1-1
cdr3_length: 14
v_call: TRBV12-3/TRBV12-4
clone_size: few

cdr3_aa: CAWRAGLAGGDEQFF
cdr3_nt: TGTGCCTGGAGAGCCGGGCTAGCGGGGGGAGATGAGCAGTTCTTC
d_call: TRBD2
j_call: TRBJ2-1
cdr3_length: 15
v_call: TRBV30
clone_size: .

cdr3_aa: CASSLESSNNEQFF
cdr3_nt: TGTGCCAGCAGCTTAGAGAGTTCAAACAATGAGCAGTTCTTC
d_call: .
j_call: TRBJ2-1
cdr3_length: 14
v_call: TRBV11-3
clone_size: .

cdr3_aa: CASSQDLQLYGYTF
cdr3_nt: TGTGCCAGCAGCCAAGATTTACAGCTCTATGGCTACACCTTC
d_call: .
j_call: TRBJ1-2
cdr3_length: 14
v_call: TRBV4-2
clone_size: few

cdr3_aa: CASSSLAGAAETQYF
cdr3_nt: TGCGCCAGCAGCTCCCTCGCGGGGGCCGCGGAGACCCAGTACTTC
d_call: .
j_call: TRBJ2-5
cdr3_length: 15
v_call: TRBV5-1
clone_size: .

cdr3_aa: CASSRDLNYGYTF
cdr3_nt: TGTGCCAGCAGCCGGGACCTTAACTATGGCTACACCTTC
d_call: .
j_call: TRBJ1-2
cdr3_length: 13
v_call: TRBV7-9
clone_size: .

cdr3_aa: CASSWPGAYEQYF
cdr3_nt: TGTGCCAGCAGTTGGCCCGGGGCCTACGAGCAGTACTTC
d_call: .
j_call: TRBJ2-7
cdr3_length: 13
v_call: TRBV27
clone_size: few

cdr3_aa: CASVGTAYNEQFF
cdr3_nt: TGTGCCAGCGTGGGGACAGCCTACAATGAGCAGTTCTTC
d_call: TRBD1
j_call: TRBJ2-1
cdr3_length: 13
v_call: TRBV19
clone_size: .

cdr3_aa: CASREGLAGGSEQFF
cdr3_nt: TGTGCCAGCAGGGAGGGACTAGCGGGAGGGTCTGAGCAGTTCTTC
d_call: TRBD2
j_call: TRBJ2-1
cdr3_length: 15
v_call: TRBV2
clone_size: few

cdr3_aa: CASSFTEPPQHF
cdr3_nt: TGTGCCAGCAGTTTCACAGAGCCCCCCCAGCATTTT
d_call: .
j_call: TRBJ1-5
cdr3_length: 12
v_call: TRBV12-3/TRBV12-4
clone_size: few

cdr3_aa: CASSGDRGFGNTIYF
cdr3_nt: TGTGCCAGCAGCGGGGACAGGGGATTTGGAAACACCATATATTTT
d_call: TRBD1
j_call: TRBJ1-3
cdr3_length: 15
v_call: TRBV6-5
clone_size: many

cdr3_aa: CSARDRVTNYGYTF
cdr3_nt: TGCAGTGCAAGGGACAGGGTAACTAACTATGGCTACACCTTC
d_call: TRBD1
j_call: TRBJ1-2
cdr3_length: 14
v_call: TRBV20-1
clone_size: .

cdr3_aa: CASSLGDRETQYF
cdr3_nt: TGCGCCAGCAGCTTGGGCGACCGAGAGACCCAGTACTTC
d_call: .
j_call: TRBJ2-5
cdr3_length: 13
v_call: TRBV5-1
clone_size: .